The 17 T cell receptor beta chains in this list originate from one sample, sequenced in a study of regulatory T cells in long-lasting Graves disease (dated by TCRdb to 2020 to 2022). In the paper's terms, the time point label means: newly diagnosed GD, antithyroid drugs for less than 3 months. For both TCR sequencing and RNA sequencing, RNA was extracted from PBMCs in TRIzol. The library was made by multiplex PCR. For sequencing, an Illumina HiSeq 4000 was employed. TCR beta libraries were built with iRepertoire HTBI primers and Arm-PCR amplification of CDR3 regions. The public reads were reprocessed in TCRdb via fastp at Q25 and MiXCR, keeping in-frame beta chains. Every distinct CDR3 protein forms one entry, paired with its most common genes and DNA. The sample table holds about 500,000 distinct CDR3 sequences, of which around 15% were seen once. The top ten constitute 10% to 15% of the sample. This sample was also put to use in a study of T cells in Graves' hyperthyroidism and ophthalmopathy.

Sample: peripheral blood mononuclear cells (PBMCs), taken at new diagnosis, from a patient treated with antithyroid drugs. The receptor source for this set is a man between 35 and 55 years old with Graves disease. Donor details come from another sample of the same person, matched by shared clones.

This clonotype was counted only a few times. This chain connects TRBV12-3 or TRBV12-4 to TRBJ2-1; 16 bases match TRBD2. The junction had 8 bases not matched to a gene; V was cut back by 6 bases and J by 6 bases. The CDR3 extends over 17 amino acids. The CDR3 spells CASSSGLAGGHVNEQFF. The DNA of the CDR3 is TGTGCCAGCAGCTCGGGACTAGCGGGAGGGCATGTCAATGAGCAGTTCTTC.

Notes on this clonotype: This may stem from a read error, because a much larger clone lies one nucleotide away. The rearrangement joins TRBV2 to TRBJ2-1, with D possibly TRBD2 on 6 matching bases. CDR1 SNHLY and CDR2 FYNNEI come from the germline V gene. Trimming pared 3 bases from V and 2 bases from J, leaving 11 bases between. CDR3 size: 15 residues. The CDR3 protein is CASSEEGVAYNEQFF. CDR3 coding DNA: TGTGCCAGCAGTGAGGAGGGAGTTGCCTACAATGAGCAGTTCTTC.

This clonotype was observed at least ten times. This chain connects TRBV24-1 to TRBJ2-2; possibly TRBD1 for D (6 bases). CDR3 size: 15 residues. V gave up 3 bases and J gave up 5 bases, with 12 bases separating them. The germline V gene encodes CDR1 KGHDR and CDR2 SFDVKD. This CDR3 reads CATSDPGVGTGELFF. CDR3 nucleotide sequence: TGTGCCACCAGTGATCCAGGGGTGGGGACCGGGGAGCTGTTTTTT.

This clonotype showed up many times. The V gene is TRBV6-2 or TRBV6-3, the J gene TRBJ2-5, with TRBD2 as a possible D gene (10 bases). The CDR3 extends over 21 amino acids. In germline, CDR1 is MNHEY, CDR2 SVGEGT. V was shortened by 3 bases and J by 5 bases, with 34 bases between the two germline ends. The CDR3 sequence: CASSYYRGPQGASGSWETQYF. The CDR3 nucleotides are TGTGCCAGCAGTTATTACAGGGGGCCCCAAGGGGCTAGCGGGAGTTGGGAGACCCAGTACTTC.

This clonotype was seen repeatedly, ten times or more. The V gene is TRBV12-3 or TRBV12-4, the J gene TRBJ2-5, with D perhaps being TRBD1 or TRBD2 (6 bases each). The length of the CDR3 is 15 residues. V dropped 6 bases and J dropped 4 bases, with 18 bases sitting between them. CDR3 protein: CASSLDGGRGETQYF. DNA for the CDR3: TGTGCCAGCAGCCTAGATGGGGGGCGAGGAGAGACCCAGTACTTC.

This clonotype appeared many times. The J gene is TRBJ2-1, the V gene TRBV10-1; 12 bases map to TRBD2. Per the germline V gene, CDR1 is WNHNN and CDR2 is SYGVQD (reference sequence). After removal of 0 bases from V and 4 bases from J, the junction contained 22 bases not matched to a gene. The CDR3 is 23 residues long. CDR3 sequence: CASSESPIQALAGGGKGYNEQFF. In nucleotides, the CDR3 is TGCGCCAGCAGTGAGTCGCCGATCCAGGCACTAGCGGGAGGAGGTAAGGGTTACAATGAGCAGTTCTTC.

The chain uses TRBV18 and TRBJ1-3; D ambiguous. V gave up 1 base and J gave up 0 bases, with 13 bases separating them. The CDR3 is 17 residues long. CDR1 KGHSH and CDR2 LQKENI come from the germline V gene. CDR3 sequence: CASSPLGPIDSGNTIYF. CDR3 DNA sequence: TGTGCCAGCTCACCACTAGGTCCGATCGACTCTGGAAACACCATATATTTT.

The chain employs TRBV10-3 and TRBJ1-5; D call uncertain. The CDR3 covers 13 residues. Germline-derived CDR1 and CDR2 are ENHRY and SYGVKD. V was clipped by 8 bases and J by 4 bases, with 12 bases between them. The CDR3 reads CAISEPDNQPQHF. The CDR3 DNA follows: TGTGCCATCTCTGAGCCGGATAATCAGCCCCAGCATTTT.

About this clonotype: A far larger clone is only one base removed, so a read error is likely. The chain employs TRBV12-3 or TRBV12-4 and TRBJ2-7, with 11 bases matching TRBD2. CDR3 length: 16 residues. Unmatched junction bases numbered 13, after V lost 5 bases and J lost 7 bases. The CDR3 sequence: CASSTLAGGSYNEQYF. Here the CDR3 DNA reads TGTGCCAGCAGTACTCTAGCGGGAGGCTCCTACAATGAGCAGTACTTC.

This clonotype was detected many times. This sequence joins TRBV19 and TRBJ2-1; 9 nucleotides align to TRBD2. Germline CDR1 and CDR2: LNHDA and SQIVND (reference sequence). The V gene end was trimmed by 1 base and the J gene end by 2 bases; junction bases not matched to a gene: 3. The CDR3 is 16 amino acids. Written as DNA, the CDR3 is TGTGCCAGTAGTATAGTAGGCGGGAGGGCCTACAATGAGCAGTTCTTC. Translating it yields CASSIVGGRAYNEQFF.

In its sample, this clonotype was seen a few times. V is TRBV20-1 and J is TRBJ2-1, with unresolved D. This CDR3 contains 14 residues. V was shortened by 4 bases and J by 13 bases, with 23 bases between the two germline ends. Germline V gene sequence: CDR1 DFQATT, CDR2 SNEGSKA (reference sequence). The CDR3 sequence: CSAIFWGSGETQFF. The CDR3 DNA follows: TGCAGTGCTATCTTTTGGGGATCCGGAGAGACCCAGTTCTTC.

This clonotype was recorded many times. The CDR3 DNA sequence: TGCGCCAGCAGGACTCAAGGAACCGGGGAGCTGTTTTTT. Protein sequence: CASRTQGTGELFF. The V call is TRBV5-1, the J call TRBJ2-2, with D unresolved. This CDR3 is built from 13 residues. V gave up 5 bases and J gave up 5 bases, with 10 bases separating them. Germline lookup yields CDR1 SGHRS and CDR2 YFSETQ.

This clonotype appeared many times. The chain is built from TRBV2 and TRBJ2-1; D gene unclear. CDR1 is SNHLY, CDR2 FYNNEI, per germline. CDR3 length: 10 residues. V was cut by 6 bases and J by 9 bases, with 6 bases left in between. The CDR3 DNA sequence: TGTGCCAGCAGCGCGGCTGAGCAGTTCTTC. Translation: CASSAAEQFF.

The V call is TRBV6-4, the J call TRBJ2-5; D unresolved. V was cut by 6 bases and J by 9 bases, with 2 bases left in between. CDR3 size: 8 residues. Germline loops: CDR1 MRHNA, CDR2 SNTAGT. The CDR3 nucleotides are TGTGCCAGCAGGGCCCAGTACTTC. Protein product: CASRAQYF.

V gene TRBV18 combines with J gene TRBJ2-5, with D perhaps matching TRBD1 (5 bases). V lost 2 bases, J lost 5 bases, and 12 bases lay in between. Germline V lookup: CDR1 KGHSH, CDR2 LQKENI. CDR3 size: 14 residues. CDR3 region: CASSPLAPGETQYF. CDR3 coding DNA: TGTGCCAGCTCACCATTAGCTCCAGGGGAGACCCAGTACTTC. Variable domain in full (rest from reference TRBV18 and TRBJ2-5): NAGVMQNPRHLVRRRGQEARLRCSPMKGHSHVYWYRQLPEEGLKFMVYLQKENIIDESGMPKERFSAEFPKEGPSILRIQQVVRGDSAAYFCASSPLAPGETQYFGPGTRLLVL.

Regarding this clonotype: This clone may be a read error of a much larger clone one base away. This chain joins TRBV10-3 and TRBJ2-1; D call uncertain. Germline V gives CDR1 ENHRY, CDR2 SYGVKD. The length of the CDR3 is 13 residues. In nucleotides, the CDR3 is TGTGCCATCACCGGCGGCTCCTACAATGAGCAGTCCTTC. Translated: CAITGGSYNEQSF.

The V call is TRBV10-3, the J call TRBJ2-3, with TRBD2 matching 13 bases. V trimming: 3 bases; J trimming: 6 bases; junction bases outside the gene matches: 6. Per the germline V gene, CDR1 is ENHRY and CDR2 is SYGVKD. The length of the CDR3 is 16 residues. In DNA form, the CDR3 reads TGTGCCATCAGTGATGTCACTAGCGGGAGGGTTGATACGCAGTATTTT. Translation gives CAISDVTSGRVDTQYF.